This paragraph covers one T cell receptor beta chain sequence. Its antigen is currently unknown. The same CDR3 is also encoded by other DNA sequences in this sample. Isolated RNA was reverse transcribed into cDNA used as the sequencing template. The protocol was immunoSEQ multiplex PCR, while the TCRdb copy is restricted to in-frame clones and leaves out a portion. Here the sample spans a few hundred thousand clones, under 70% being singletons. Collection of lesional scalp punch biopsies and peripheral blood was performed in alopecia areata patients. Sorting from PBMCs produced CD4+ and CD8+ T cells. This CDR3 has 13 residues. CDR1 GTSNPN and CDR2 SVGIG come from the germline V gene (reference sequence). Trimming shortened V by 1 base and J by 0 bases, and 6 bases separated the two germline ends. The data were obtained in a study of CD8+ T cells in alopecia areata. As for the study in general: Treated patients swallowed 5 to 10 mg of oral tofacitinib twice daily. Study-wide results and limits: Higher clonality than in normal scalp was seen in lesional scalp, especially alopecia totalis/universalis.

The chain recombines TRBV30 with TRBJ1-1; D unclear. Material: CD4+ T cells sorted from blood, obtained at week 0. This sequence originates from a human donor with alopecia areata. CDR3 sequence reads: CAWSGQMNTEAFF. The DNA for the CDR3 is TGTGCCTGGAGTGGGCAGATGAACACTGAAGCTTTCTTT.